The 11 T cell receptor beta chains below were found in one sample sequenced in a study of T cells after yellow fever vaccination. TCRdb independently ran MiXCR on the 5' RACE reads; one entry per CDR3 protein. In the table there are 500,000 to 650,000 distinct CDR3 sequences, approximately 13% of which are singletons. The sample here was PBMCs, taken on the day of the yellow fever booster vaccination. Every receptor here comes from a man younger than 45 who received the YFV17D yellow fever vaccine.

This clonotype was found a few times. The rearrangement uses TRBV12-3 or TRBV12-4 and TRBJ2-6, with D hard to call. Between the trimmed V and J ends, which lost 6 bases and 4 bases, there was a span of 19 bases. The CDR3 loop spans 17 amino acids. CDR3 sequence: CASRGWTVWSGANVLTF. In DNA form, the CDR3 reads TGTGCCAGCAGAGGGTGGACGGTGTGGTCCGGGGCCAACGTCCTGACTTTC.

The chain uses TRBV9 and TRBJ2-7; D gene unclear. The germline CDR1 and CDR2 sequences are SGDLS and YYNGEE. This CDR3 has 17 residues. Trimming took off 4 bases at V and 0 bases at J, with 20 bases between the two ends. CDR3 in DNA: TGTGCCAGCAGCACCCCCACTTCGGATCCGAGCTCCTACGAGCAGTACTTC. This encodes CASSTPTSDPSSYEQYF.

V and J are TRBV18 and TRBJ2-1, with a weak D call TRBD2 (5 bases). The V gene lost 0 bases and the J gene lost 1 base, with 10 bases spanning the gap. Germline V gives CDR1 KGHSH, CDR2 LQKENI. The CDR3 loop spans 16 amino acids. DNA for the CDR3: TGTGCCAGCTCACCACCAAACTCGGGATCCTACAATGAGCAGTTCTTC. Encoded protein: CASSPPNSGSYNEQFF.

The V and J genes are TRBV12-3 or TRBV12-4 and TRBJ2-3; D ambiguous. Trimming removed 8 bases from V and 0 bases from J, with 9 bases in between. This CDR3 comprises 13 residues. DNA of the CDR3: TGTGCCAGCGCATCTTCTAGCACAGATACGCAGTATTTT. Translation: CASASSSTDTQYF.

This clonotype was observed a handful of times. This chain connects TRBV10-3 to TRBJ2-1; D could derive from TRBD1 or TRBD2 (5 bases each). Germline CDR1 ENHRY, CDR2 SYGVKD. The CDR3 has 16 residues. Trimming took 6 bases from V and 4 from J, leaving 19 bases between them. This CDR3 is CAISAQSERGYNEQFF. Written as DNA, the CDR3 is TGTGCCATCAGCGCACAATCCGAGAGGGGTTACAATGAGCAGTTCTTC.

As regards this clonotype: The junction departs from germline at one end; a sequencing error may be responsible. V usage is TRBV7-2 and J usage is TRBJ2-1; D might be TRBD1 or TRBD2, each matching 6 bases. This CDR3 is 14 amino acids long. Per the germline V gene, CDR1 is SGHTA and CDR2 is FQGNSA. As DNA, the CDR3 is TGTGCCAGTTTTAAGGGGGGCGCCTACAATGAGCTGTTCTTC. As protein: CASFKGGAYNELFF. Full variable domain (missing parts from reference TRBV7-2 and TRBJ2-1): GAGVSQSPSNKVTEKGKDVELRCDPISGHTALYWYRQSLGQGLEFLIYFQGNSAPDKSGLPSDRFSAERTGGSVSTLTIQRTQQEDSAVYLCASFKGGAYNELFFGPGTRLTVL.

The chain combines TRBV4-3 with TRBJ2-3; D possibly matches TRBD1 or TRBD2 (5 bases each). The germline V and J ends were trimmed by 4 bases and 1 base, with 12 bases remaining between them. CDR1 is LGHNA, CDR2 YSLEER, per germline. CDR3 length: 15 amino acids. CDR3 sequence: CASSPATGRTDTQYF. The CDR3 bases are TGCGCCAGCAGCCCGGCGACGGGACGCACAGATACGCAGTATTTT.

Ten or more counts support this clonotype. The chain uses TRBV20-1 and TRBJ1-6, with D perhaps matching TRBD1 (5 bases). Trimming stripped 6 bases from V and 9 bases from J, with 15 bases between. In germline, CDR1 is DFQATT, CDR2 SNEGSKA (reference sequence). There are 13 residues in the CDR3. CDR3 region: CSASDTIVSPLHF. The CDR3 DNA follows: TGCAGTGCCTCGGACACTATTGTTTCACCCCTCCACTTT.

This clonotype was detected only a few times. The chain carries TRBV15 and TRBJ2-7; no clear D gene. V lost 0 bases and J 0 bases, leaving 9 bases between the germline ends. The CDR3 covers 15 residues. Germline V gene data show CDR1 as LNHNV and CDR2 as YYDKDF (reference sequence). CDR3 DNA: TGTGCCACCAGCAGAGATTTCCACAGCTCCTACGAGCAGTACTTC. Its translation is CATSRDFHSSYEQYF.

This clonotype was detected a few times. The rearrangement uses TRBV6-1 and TRBJ1-1, with a weak D call TRBD1 (6 bases). The CDR3 spans 16 residues. The V and J ends lost 6 bases and 0 bases respectively, with 17 bases between them. Germline V gene lookup returns CDR1 MNHNS and CDR2 SASEGT. As DNA, the CDR3 is TGTGCCAGCAGCCTCCGACAGGACTTCCTGAACACTGAAGCTTTCTTT. Translating gives CASSLRQDFLNTEAFF.

This clonotype was seen a handful of times. The chain is built from TRBV6-6 and TRBJ2-7; the match to TRBD2 covers 15 bases. Germline values: CDR1 MNHNY, CDR2 SVGAGI (reference sequence). The ends lost 8 bases at V and 0 bases at J; junction bases unmatched: 14. The CDR3 length is 19 residues. The CDR3 is CASDPGTSGRSWGSYEQYF. The CDR3 bases are TGTGCCAGCGACCCAGGGACTAGCGGGAGGTCTTGGGGCTCCTACGAGCAGTACTTC.